These 10 T cell receptor beta chains share one sample of origin, sequenced in a study of patients and donors after allogeneic stem cell transplantation. TCRdb itself ran the RT-PCR reads through MiXCR, one entry per CDR3 protein. Among 150,000 to 200,000 distinct CDR3 sequences, 30% were seen once, and the ten largest hold 3.2%. Sequencing input: blood, either unsorted or a sorted T cell fraction (not recorded which). The source is a human donor who was either an allogeneic HSCT recipient or a stem cell or donor lymphocyte infusion donor (not recorded which). It is not recorded whose cells these are; they may come from a transplant donor.

This clonotype was seen only a few times. V is TRBV18 and J is TRBJ1-1, with TRBD1 matching over 9 bases. Germline loops: CDR1 KGHSH, CDR2 LQKENI. The CDR3 loop spans 12 amino acids. V gave up 3 bases and J gave up 12 bases; unmatched junction bases: 5. CDR3 in DNA: TGTGCCAGCTCACCCGGACAGGGGAACACTTTCTTT. It translates to CASSPGQGNTFF.

This chain connects TRBV27 to TRBJ2-3; tentative D call: TRBD2 (6 bases). The CDR3 extends over 16 amino acids. The V end lost 1 base, the J end lost 5 bases, and 16 bases lay between the germline ends. CDR1 and CDR2 from the germline V gene are MNHEY and SMNVEV (reference sequence). The CDR3 region is CASSLWAGRVKDTQYF. The CDR3 DNA follows: TGTGCCAGCAGTTTATGGGCGGGACGGGTTAAAGATACGCAGTATTTT.

CDR3 residues: CAISVTGLAGSYNEQFF. The CDR3 nucleotides read TGTGCCATCAGTGTAACCGGACTAGCGGGTTCCTACAATGAGCAGTTCTTC. The chain carries TRBV10-3 and TRBJ2-1, with 11 bases lining up with TRBD2. Germline lookup yields CDR1 ENHRY and CDR2 SYGVKD. Trimming took 4 bases from V and 1 from J; bases not matched to a gene: 6. CDR3 length: 17 residues.

In its sample, this clonotype was seen a few times. V gene TRBV3-1 combines with J gene TRBJ2-3; weak D call: TRBD2 (6 bases). Between the trimmed V and J ends, which lost 5 bases and 8 bases, there was a span of 23 bases. This CDR3 spans 16 amino acids. The V gene's germline CDR1 is LGHDT and CDR2 YNNKEL (reference sequence). The CDR3 region is CASSYGTHGVVGTQYF. In DNA form, the CDR3 reads TGTGCCAGCAGCTACGGGACTCACGGGGTCGTGGGTACGCAGTATTTT.

The chain has TRBV10-3 and TRBJ1-4; the match to TRBD1 covers 8 bases. Germline V gene lookup returns CDR1 ENHRY and CDR2 SYGVKD. The V gene end was trimmed by 4 bases and the J gene end by 7 bases; junction bases not matched to a gene: 11. The CDR3 covers 16 residues. The CDR3 protein is CAISGRGPESGEKLFF. The CDR3 DNA reads as TGTGCCATCAGTGGCAGGGGGCCAGAAAGTGGTGAAAAACTGTTTTTT.

This clonotype has a handful of counts. V gene TRBV12-3 or TRBV12-4 combines with J gene TRBJ2-1, with D unclear. Trimming shortened V by 6 bases and J by 9 bases, and 12 bases separated the two germline ends. The CDR3 is made up of 12 amino acids. The CDR3 DNA reads TGTGCCAGCAGGTCCGACCGTGGTGAGCAGTTCTTC. Translating gives CASRSDRGEQFF.

The rearrangement joins TRBV28 to TRBJ2-3, with TRBD1 as a possible D gene (5 bases). Trimming took off 4 bases at V and 11 bases at J, with 16 bases between the two ends. In germline, CDR1 is MDHEN, CDR2 SYDVKM. CDR3 size: 13 residues. Here the CDR3 reads CASSWGEIPRQYF. CDR3 bases: TGTGCCAGCAGTTGGGGCGAGATCCCTAGGCAGTATTTT.

The V gene is TRBV5-5, the J gene TRBJ1-1; D is undetermined. Germline V CDR1 and CDR2: SGHKS, YYEKEE (reference sequence). The length of the CDR3 is 15 residues. V was clipped by 2 bases and J by 0 bases, with 11 bases between them. DNA for the CDR3: TGTGCCAGCAGCTTTGGCAGCCTAATGAACACTGAAGCTTTCTTT. This sequence encodes CASSFGSLMNTEAFF.

This clonotype appeared many times. The chain links TRBV20-1 to TRBJ1-6; 7 positions agree with TRBD1. V dropped 0 bases and J dropped 8; count of bases not matched to a gene: 10. CDR3 size: 16 residues. Germline CDR1 reads DFQATT; CDR2 reads SNEGSKA (reference sequence). CDR3 region: CSARDPQTGSYSPLHF. CDR3 DNA: TGCAGTGCTAGAGATCCCCAGACAGGGAGTTATTCACCCCTCCACTTT.

This rearrangement joins TRBV12-3 or TRBV12-4 to TRBJ2-2; a possible D gene is TRBD1 (5 bases). Between the trimmed V and J ends, which lost 3 bases and 7 bases, there was a span of 15 bases. This CDR3 has 15 residues. CDR3 amino acids: CASSFGQGRGGELFF. DNA of the CDR3: TGTGCCAGCAGTTTCGGGCAGGGAAGGGGCGGGGAGCTGTTTTTT.